This passage covers 13 T cell receptor beta chains from one sample sequenced in a study of control samples from healthy donors and cancer patients. Libraries were prepared by immunoSEQ multiplex PCR; TCRdb keeps only in-frame clonotypes and omits some of them. This sample has some 150,000 clones, with 94% found just once. The material sequenced was blood. Receptor source: a middle-aged man in good health.

This rearrangement joins TRBV9 to TRBJ2-7; TRBD2 is a possible D gene (7 bases). Germline V gives CDR1 SGDLS, CDR2 YYNGEE. The CDR3 loop spans 14 amino acids. Trimming took 0 bases from V and 5 from J, leaving 12 bases between them. The CDR3 bases are TGTGCCAGCAGCGTAGAGGGGGGGCTTGACGAGCAGTACTTC. Translating gives CASSVEGGLDEQYF. Together with reference TRBV9 and TRBJ2-7, the CDR3 gives the full variable domain: DSGVTQTPKHLITATGQRVTLRCSPRSGDLSVYWYQQSLDQGLQFLIQYYNGEERAKGNILERFSAQQFPDLHSELNLSSLELGDSALYFCASSVEGGLDEQYFGPGTRLTVT.

The chain recombines TRBV20-1 with TRBJ2-2; D unresolved. CDR1 DFQATT and CDR2 SNEGSKA come from the germline V gene (reference sequence). V lost 3 bases and J lost 1, with 6 bases in between. The CDR3 contains 13 residues. CDR3 nucleotides: TGCAGTGCTAGTCACTGGAACACCGGGGAGCTGTTTTTT. Encoded protein: CSASHWNTGELFF.

V and J are TRBV6-5 and TRBJ2-7, with 9 positions matching TRBD1. This CDR3 is 14 amino acids long. Per germline, CDR1 MNHEY and CDR2 SVGAGI. V lost 6 bases to trimming and J lost 4 bases; unmatched junction nucleotides: 7. CDR3 nucleotides: TGTGCCAGCAGCGGGACAGGGAACGGGTACGAGCAGTACTTC. Its translation: CASSGTGNGYEQYF.

V is TRBV28 and J is TRBJ2-1; D remains ambiguous. The V and J ends lost 5 bases and 7 bases respectively, with 6 bases between them. This CDR3 spans 11 amino acids. The germline gives CDR1 MDHEN, CDR2 SYDVKM. CDR3 coding DNA: TGTGCCAGCAGTCCACATAATGAGCAGTTCTTC. Translating it yields CASSPHNEQFF.

The CDR3 loop is CASRRQDGEQFF. The CDR3 DNA reads TGTGCCAGCAGACGACAGGACGGTGAGCAGTTCTTC. The V call is TRBV12-3 or TRBV12-4, the J call TRBJ2-1; D might be TRBD1 (6 bases). The ends were cut back, 6 bases at V and 9 bases at J, with 12 bases in the middle. CDR3 length: 12 amino acids.

This clone was recorded a few times. This chain uses TRBV3-1 (or the pseudogene TRBV3-2) with TRBJ1-5; D ambiguous. V was clipped by 4 bases and J by 0 bases, with 10 bases between them. Germline V gene data show CDR1 as LGHDT and CDR2 as YNNKEL (reference sequence). This CDR3 is 15 amino acids long. CDR3 region: CASSLGIYSNQPQHF. CDR3 nucleotide sequence: TGTGCCAGCAGCCTTGGAATCTATAGCAATCAGCCCCAGCATTTT.

The chain joins TRBV5-6 to TRBJ2-5, with D hard to call. Germline CDR1 SGHDT, CDR2 YYEEEE. This CDR3 has 14 amino acids. Between the trimmed V and J ends, which lost 5 bases and 1 base, there was a span of 12 bases. The CDR3 DNA reads as TGTGCCAGCAGTCCCCCATCTGTCCAAGAGACCCAGTACTTC. Protein: CASSPPSVQETQYF.

The chain links TRBV7-9 to TRBJ1-3; D remains unclear. Trimming cost V 5 bases and J 0 bases, with 11 bases left between them. Germline CDR1 and CDR2: SEHNR and FQNEAQ (reference sequence). This CDR3 is built from 15 residues. CDR3: CASSKIQTSGNTIYF. CDR3 coding DNA: TGTGCCAGCAGCAAAATACAGACCTCTGGAAACACCATATATTTT.

The gene calls are TRBV2 and TRBJ2-5; TRBD1 might be the D (5 bases). V shed 6 bases and J shed 5 bases, with 13 bases lying between them. This CDR3 contains 13 residues. Germline lookup yields CDR1 SNHLY and CDR2 FYNNEI. CDR3 residues: CASSKDMRETQYF. The CDR3 DNA is TGTGCCAGCAGCAAGGACATGCGGGAGACCCAGTACTTC.

The CDR3 nucleotides are TGCGCCAGCAGCTTGATGTGGGACAGGGTCGATGGCTACACCTTC. Protein: CASSLMWDRVDGYTF. The chain is built from TRBV5-1 and TRBJ1-2; TRBD1 agrees at 9 bases. CDR1 is SGHRS, CDR2 YFSETQ, per germline. This CDR3 is 15 amino acids long. After removal of 1 base from V and 6 bases from J, the junction contained 7 bases not matched to a gene.

The V call is TRBV28, the J call TRBJ1-5; D is unclear. The CDR3 is 18 residues long. Deletions cut 6 bases from V and 0 bases from J, with 21 bases between. Germline-derived CDR1 and CDR2 are MDHEN and SYDVKM. The CDR3 region is CASRKRTLMTYSNQPQHF. The CDR3 DNA reads as TGTGCCAGCAGGAAAAGGACCCTAATGACCTATAGCAATCAGCCCCAGCATTTT.

The chain links TRBV7-9 to TRBJ1-5; D not resolved. The CDR3 totals 15 residues. V shed 5 bases and J shed 3 bases, with 14 bases lying between them. The germline gives CDR1 SEHNR, CDR2 FQNEAQ (reference sequence). The CDR3 nucleotides are TGTGCCAGCAGCCCCTTTAGTGGGTCCAATCAGCCCCAGCATTTT. Translated, it gives CASSPFSGSNQPQHF.

V and J are TRBV2 and TRBJ1-3; the match to TRBD1 covers 7 bases. The germline gives CDR1 SNHLY, CDR2 FYNNEI. Unmatched junction bases numbered 4, after V lost 5 bases and J lost 0 bases. The CDR3 totals 15 residues. The CDR3 spells CASSNRGSSGNTIYF. In nucleotides, the CDR3 is TGTGCCAGCAGTAACAGGGGTAGCTCTGGAAACACCATATATTTT. Supplemented by reference TRBV2 and TRBJ1-3, the full variable domain reads EPEVTQTPSHQVTQMGQEVILRCVPISNHLYFYWYRQILGQKVEFLVSFYNNEISEKSEIFDDQFSVERPDGSNFTLKIRSTKLEDSAMYFCASSNRGSSGNTIYFGEGSWLTVV.